This T cell receptor beta chain was profiled in a study of T-cell memory formation after mild COVID-19. Looking at the study overall: Each donor largely had its own TCR clusters. Study-level points and caveats: That cross-reactive memory joined was suggested by some responding clones appearing in pre-infection memory. Day 15 to 85 contractors were CD4/CD8 balanced; later expanders leaned CD4+.

J lost 5 bases, V lost 4 bases, and 12 bases had no gene match. This CDR3 is 17 amino acids long. Germline CDR1 reads MGHRA; CDR2 reads YSYEKL. After 5'RACE with constant-segment primers, TCR alpha and TCR beta cDNA libraries carrying sample barcodes and UMIs were obtained. MiXCR, applied by TCRdb to the 5' RACE reads, yields one record per CDR3 protein. The sample carries 210,000 or so distinct CDR3 sequences, about 11% recorded once. In its sample, this clonotype was seen many times. Its antigen is unknown. The J gene is TRBJ2-5, the V gene TRBV4-1, with 11 bases aligning to TRBD1. This TCR came from a man aged 18 to 30 who had mild COVID-19 (a few samples of this study predate the infection). Cell type and time point are not known. Sequenced sample: PBMCs or a T cell subset sorted from them (not recorded which). The CDR3 sequence is CASSPHAGQGALETQYF. The CDR3 bases are TGCGCCAGCAGCCCCCATGCTGGACAGGGGGCTTTGGAGACCCAGTACTTC.